These 14 T cell receptor beta chains were all obtained from the same sample, sequenced in a study of blood T cell repertoires in COVID-19. Assay used: immunoSEQ multiplex PCR; TCRdb lists only in-frame clones, some missing. There are 34,000 or so clones in the sample; around 90% occur only once, and 11% to 15% lies in the top ten. The sequenced sample consisted of peripheral blood. The receptors derive from a man aged 60-69 years with active COVID-19.

This clone was seen once. The rearrangement uses TRBV18 and TRBJ2-5, with TRBD2 identical over 10 bases. The germline V gene encodes CDR1 KGHSH and CDR2 LQKENI. The CDR3 is 17 residues long. The ends lost 6 bases at V and 4 bases at J; junction bases unmatched: 14. The CDR3 sequence is CASSPTVAGGGGETQYF. CDR3 sequence (DNA): TGTGCCAGCTCTCCAACGGTAGCGGGAGGAGGAGGAGAGACCCAGTACTTC.

Here the CDR3 DNA reads TGCGCCAGCAGCCCTCTCCAGTCGGGTGAGCAGTTCTTC. Residues: CASSPLQSGEQFF. This chain links TRBV5-1 with TRBJ2-1; D ambiguous. CDR3 length: 13 amino acids. The germline gives CDR1 SGHRS, CDR2 YFSETQ. Trimming took 4 bases from V and 9 from J, leaving 14 bases between them.

The CDR3 sequence: CASSETGWVASTGELFF. The DNA for the CDR3 is TGTGCCAGCAGTGAAACAGGTTGGGTCGCAAGTACCGGGGAGCTGTTTTTT. This chain uses TRBV2 with TRBJ2-2; maybe TRBD1 (5 bases). Trimming left V 2 bases short and J 5 bases short, with 18 bases between. The CDR3 runs 17 residues. Germline CDR1 reads SNHLY; CDR2 reads FYNNEI.

This chain uses TRBV11-3 with TRBJ2-3, with unresolved D. Germline CDR1 SGHNT, CDR2 YENEEA. V gave up 0 bases and J gave up 12 bases, with 13 bases separating them. This CDR3 has 13 residues. CDR3 amino acids: CASSLEAQRPQYF. The CDR3 DNA reads as TGTGCCAGCAGCTTAGAGGCCCAGCGTCCCCAGTATTTT.

The V call is TRBV6-5, the J call TRBJ1-1; 9 nucleotides match TRBD1. This CDR3 spans 14 amino acids. Germline assignment: CDR1 MNHEY and CDR2 SVGAGI. The V gene end was trimmed by 2 bases and the J gene end by 11 bases; junction bases not matched to a gene: 9. The CDR3 region has the DNA TGTGCCAGCAGTTACACGGGACAGGGAGTCCACGCTTTCTTT. Encoded protein: CASSYTGQGVHAFF.

This chain links TRBV19 with TRBJ2-7, with D unresolved. Germline V gives CDR1 LNHDA, CDR2 SQIVND (reference sequence). This CDR3 contains 15 residues. V gave up 3 bases and J gave up 2 bases, with 14 bases separating them. CDR3 amino acids: CASSIIGEAPYEQYF. In DNA form, the CDR3 reads TGTGCCAGTAGTATTATCGGTGAAGCGCCCTACGAGCAGTACTTC.

The rearrangement joins TRBV24-1 to TRBJ2-1; D may be TRBD1 (5 bases). This CDR3 has 15 amino acids. V was trimmed by 2 bases and J by 7 bases, leaving 14 bases between them. The V gene's germline CDR1 is KGHDR and CDR2 SFDVKD. Written as DNA, the CDR3 is TGTGCCACCAGTGATTGGGTGGGGCGCGATAATGAGCAGTTCTTC. Its translation: CATSDWVGRDNEQFF.

The V and J genes are TRBV5-6 and TRBJ1-1, with 11 bases matching TRBD1. CDR1 is SGHDT, CDR2 YYEEEE, per germline. With 1 base clipped from V and 0 bases from J, the junction kept 5 bases outside the gene matches. This CDR3 is 17 amino acids long. This CDR3 reads CASSLRGTGGLNTEAFF. In nucleotides, the CDR3 is TGTGCCAGCAGCTTGCGAGGGACAGGGGGGCTGAACACTGAAGCTTTCTTT.

The genes are TRBV20-1 and TRBJ2-3; the match to TRBD2 covers 9 bases. This CDR3 has 16 residues. The V gene end was trimmed by 3 bases and the J gene end by 4 bases; junction bases not matched to a gene: 11. Germline values: CDR1 DFQATT, CDR2 SNEGSKA (reference sequence). The CDR3 sequence: CSASGAAGGRADTQYF. The CDR3 DNA reads as TGCAGTGCTAGTGGGGCAGCGGGAGGACGTGCAGATACGCAGTATTTT.

The gene calls are TRBV5-1 and TRBJ1-5, with a weak D call TRBD1 (5 bases). Between the trimmed V and J ends, which lost 1 base and 4 bases, there was a span of 12 bases. The CDR3 is made up of 15 amino acids. CDR1 is SGHRS, CDR2 YFSETQ, per germline. The CDR3 loop is CASSLLGAPNQPQHF. CDR3 coding DNA: TGCGCCAGCAGCTTGTTAGGGGCACCTAATCAGCCCCAGCATTTT.

The table lists this clone with a few counts. The chain has TRBV18 and TRBJ2-1; 13 nucleotides align to TRBD2. The CDR3 is 16 residues long. V gave up 3 bases and J gave up 13 bases; unmatched junction bases: 12. Germline loops: CDR1 KGHSH, CDR2 LQKENI. CDR3 bases: TGTGCCAGCTCACCGCGTCCAGGGACTAGCGGGATACAACAGTTCTTC. This gives the protein CASSPRPGTSGIQQFF.

This rearrangement joins TRBV4-1 to TRBJ2-5, with TRBD2 matching over 7 bases. Looked up from germline, CDR1 is MGHRA and CDR2 is YSYEKL. With V trimmed by 5 bases and J by 5 bases, 5 bases remained unmatched. The CDR3 is 13 amino acids. For the CDR3, the DNA is TGCGCCAGCAGCGATGGACTAGGGGAGACCCAGTACTTC. Protein product: CASSDGLGETQYF.

V usage is TRBV11-2 and J usage is TRBJ1-3, with D possibly matching TRBD1 (5 bases). The CDR3 extends over 15 amino acids. Trimming took off 4 bases at V and 0 bases at J, with 10 bases between the two ends. Germline CDR1 SGHAT, CDR2 FQNNGV. In DNA form, the CDR3 reads TGTGCCAGCAGCTCTCGGGGGGGCTCTGGAAACACCATATATTTT. It is translated as CASSSRGGSGNTIYF.

V is TRBV5-1 and J is TRBJ1-1; tentatively, D is TRBD1 (6 bases). Germline CDR1 is SGHRS and CDR2 is YFSETQ. The V gene lost 0 bases and the J gene lost 0 bases, with 9 bases spanning the gap. This CDR3 is 15 amino acids long. The CDR3 DNA is TGCGCCAGCAGCTTGGTCGCAGGGGTGAACACTGAAGCTTTCTTT. It encodes CASSLVAGVNTEAFF.